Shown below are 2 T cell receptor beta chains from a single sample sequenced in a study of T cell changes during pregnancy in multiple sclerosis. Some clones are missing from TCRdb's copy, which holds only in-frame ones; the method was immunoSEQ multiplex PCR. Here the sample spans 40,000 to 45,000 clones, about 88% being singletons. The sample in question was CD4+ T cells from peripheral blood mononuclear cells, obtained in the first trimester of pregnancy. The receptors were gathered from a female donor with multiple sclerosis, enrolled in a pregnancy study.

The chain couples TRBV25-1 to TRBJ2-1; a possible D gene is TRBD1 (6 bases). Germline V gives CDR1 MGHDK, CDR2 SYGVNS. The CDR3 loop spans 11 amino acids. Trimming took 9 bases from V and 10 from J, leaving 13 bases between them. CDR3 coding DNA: TGTGCCAGTACAGGGTTACGAGAGCAGTTCTTC. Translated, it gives CASTGLREQFF.

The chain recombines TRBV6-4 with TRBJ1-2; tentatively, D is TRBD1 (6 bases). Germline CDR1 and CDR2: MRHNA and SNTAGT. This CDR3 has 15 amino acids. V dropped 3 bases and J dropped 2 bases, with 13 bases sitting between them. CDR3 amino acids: CASSEASGTNYGYTF. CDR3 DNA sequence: TGTGCCAGCAGTGAAGCCTCCGGGACAAACTATGGCTACACCTTC.